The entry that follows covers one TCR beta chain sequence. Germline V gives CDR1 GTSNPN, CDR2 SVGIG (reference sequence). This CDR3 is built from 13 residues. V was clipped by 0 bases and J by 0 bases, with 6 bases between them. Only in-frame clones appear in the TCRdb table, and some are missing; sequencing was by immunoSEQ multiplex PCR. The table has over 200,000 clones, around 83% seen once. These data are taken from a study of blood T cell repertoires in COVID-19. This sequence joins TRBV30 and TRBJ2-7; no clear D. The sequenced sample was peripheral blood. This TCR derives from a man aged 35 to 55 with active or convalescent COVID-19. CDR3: CAWSVSGSYEQYF. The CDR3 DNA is TGTGCCTGGAGTGTATCCGGCTCCTACGAGCAGTACTTC. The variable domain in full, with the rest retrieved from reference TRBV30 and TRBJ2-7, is SQTIHQWPATLVQPVGSPLSLECTVEGTSNPNLYWYRQAAGRGLQLLFYSVGIGQISSEVPQNLSASRPQDRQFILSSKKLLLSDSGFYLCAWSVSGSYEQYFGPGTRLTVT.